These T cell receptor beta chains were read from a single sample in a study of T-cell reconstitution after alpha-beta-depleted transplantation in children. Each CDR3 protein gets one entry after TCRdb re-called the PCR reads with MiXCR. The sample includes 450,000 to 600,000 distinct CDR3 sequences, about an eighth of them seen just once. The sequences come from PBMCs, mostly from graft donor cells, collected 360 days after TCRalphabeta/CD19-depleted stem cell transplant. The receptors here all came from a male patient under 18 who had a stem cell transplant for acute myeloid leukemia, so the T cells may come from the graft donor. Both conserved end residues are part of each CDR3. Fields, in order: D gene, V gene, J gene, clone size, CDR3 DNA, CDR3 protein. The D gene is left open where the match is weak. For some rows the clone size is stated as once, few or many, or as a class when expanded; others skip it.

d_call: .
v_call: TRBV20-1
j_call: TRBJ2-1
clone_size: .
cdr3_nt: TGCAGTGCTCCCCGGGCGTTGGTCCAAAATGAGCAGTTCTTC
cdr3_aa: CSAPRALVQNEQFF

d_call: .
v_call: TRBV12-3/TRBV12-4
j_call: TRBJ2-7
clone_size: .
cdr3_nt: TGTGCCAGCAGCTTTAGGGCCGGGGTGTCCTACGAGCAGTACTTC
cdr3_aa: CASSFRAGVSYEQYF

d_call: .
v_call: TRBV6-1
j_call: TRBJ2-1
clone_size: many
cdr3_nt: TGTGCCAGCAGTAGGGACCTCCAGGGGTCCTACAATGAGCAGTTCTTC
cdr3_aa: CASSRDLQGSYNEQFF

d_call: .
v_call: TRBV25-1
j_call: TRBJ1-2
clone_size: few
cdr3_nt: TGTGCCAGCAGTGACGGACGGGCCTATGGCTACACCTTC
cdr3_aa: CASSDGRAYGYTF

d_call: .
v_call: TRBV29-1
j_call: TRBJ2-4
clone_size: .
cdr3_nt: TGCAGCGTTGTTGCAGGGGAGGTAGCCAAAAACATTCAGTACTTC
cdr3_aa: CSVVAGEVAKNIQYF

d_call: .
v_call: TRBV20-1
j_call: TRBJ2-2
clone_size: .
cdr3_nt: TGCAGTGCTAGGGGGCACACCACCGGGGAGCTGTTTTTT
cdr3_aa: CSARGHTTGELFF

d_call: .
v_call: TRBV29-1
j_call: TRBJ1-1
clone_size: many
cdr3_nt: TGCAGCGCCACACGGGGGAGTACTGAAGCTTTCTTT
cdr3_aa: CSATRGSTEAFF

d_call: TRBD2
v_call: TRBV4-2
j_call: TRBJ2-3
clone_size: few
cdr3_nt: TGTGCCAGCAGCCCAACAACTAGCGGTGCTAGCGGGGGAGGGGCCCGCACAGATACGCAGTATTTT
cdr3_aa: CASSPTTSGASGGGARTDTQYF

d_call: TRBD2
v_call: TRBV5-5
j_call: TRBJ2-1
clone_size: .
cdr3_nt: TGTGCCAGCAGCACTCCCCTAGCGGCGTTCTTCTTC
cdr3_aa: CASSTPLAAFFF

d_call: TRBD2
v_call: TRBV7-3
j_call: TRBJ2-3
clone_size: many
cdr3_nt: TGTGCCAGCAGCTTTTCGGGAGGGCCTAGCACAGATACGCAGTATTTT
cdr3_aa: CASSFSGGPSTDTQYF

d_call: .
v_call: TRBV5-6
j_call: TRBJ1-1
clone_size: .
cdr3_nt: TGTGCCAGCAGCTTGCCAGGACCCGACACTGAAGCTTTCTTT
cdr3_aa: CASSLPGPDTEAFF

d_call: .
v_call: TRBV6-2/TRBV6-3
j_call: TRBJ2-7
clone_size: many
cdr3_nt: TGTGCCAGCAGGCAAGACAGGAAAGACTACGAGCAGTACTTC
cdr3_aa: CASRQDRKDYEQYF

d_call: TRBD2
v_call: TRBV13
j_call: TRBJ2-7
clone_size: .
cdr3_nt: TGTGCCAGCAGCCCGGGGGGGCAGGGAAACGTTGTCTACGAGCAGTACTTC
cdr3_aa: CASSPGGQGNVVYEQYF

d_call: .
v_call: TRBV15
j_call: TRBJ2-1
clone_size: few
cdr3_nt: TGTGCCACCAGTGGCAGGGCTCCCTACAATGAGCAGTTCTTC
cdr3_aa: CATSGRAPYNEQFF

d_call: TRBD1
v_call: TRBV2
j_call: TRBJ2-2
clone_size: few
cdr3_nt: TGTGCCAGCAGTGCATGGGACAGGGGGGACGCCGGGGAGCTGTTTTTT
cdr3_aa: CASSAWDRGDAGELFF

d_call: .
v_call: TRBV12-3/TRBV12-4
j_call: TRBJ1-1
clone_size: many
cdr3_nt: TGTGCCAGCAGTTTTTCTACAGGGCGGAACACTGAAGCTTTCTTT
cdr3_aa: CASSFSTGRNTEAFF

d_call: .
v_call: TRBV10-3
j_call: TRBJ1-1
clone_size: .
cdr3_nt: TGTGCCATCAGTGATAAGCGAATTGAAGCTTTCTTT
cdr3_aa: CAISDKRIEAFF

d_call: .
v_call: TRBV28
j_call: TRBJ2-2
clone_size: many
cdr3_nt: TGTGCCAGCAGCCTTAGGGACTTGAGAAACACCGGGGAGCTGTTTTTT
cdr3_aa: CASSLRDLRNTGELFF

d_call: TRBD2
v_call: TRBV6-5
j_call: TRBJ2-7
clone_size: few
cdr3_nt: TGTGCCAGCAGTTACTCCACTAGCGGGAGAGCCCACGAGCAGTACTTC
cdr3_aa: CASSYSTSGRAHEQYF

d_call: .
v_call: TRBV7-3
j_call: TRBJ1-1
clone_size: .
cdr3_nt: TGTGCCAGCAGCTTAATCAGTCGGGCAGGGCCCGCCTGGAACACTGAAGCTTTCTTT
cdr3_aa: CASSLISRAGPAWNTEAFF

d_call: TRBD1
v_call: TRBV2
j_call: TRBJ2-6
clone_size: few
cdr3_nt: TGTGCCAGCAGTCACCTCGACAGGGTTGGATTATCTGGGGCCAACGTCCTGACTTTC
cdr3_aa: CASSHLDRVGLSGANVLTF

d_call: .
v_call: TRBV15
j_call: TRBJ2-1
clone_size: .
cdr3_nt: TGTGCCACCAGCAGACCTGCGGACAGCCCTGCTTCAAATGAGCAGTTCTTC
cdr3_aa: CATSRPADSPASNEQFF

d_call: .
v_call: TRBV28
j_call: TRBJ1-5
clone_size: few
cdr3_nt: TGTGCCAGCAGTTTCCGCTTCGGGTACGATCAGCCCCAGCATTTT
cdr3_aa: CASSFRFGYDQPQHF

d_call: .
v_call: TRBV20-1
j_call: TRBJ1-6
clone_size: .
cdr3_nt: TGCAGTGCTAGTTTAGGGGTAGGGTCCTATAATTCACCCCTCCACTTT
cdr3_aa: CSASLGVGSYNSPLHF

d_call: .
v_call: TRBV6-5
j_call: TRBJ2-5
clone_size: many
cdr3_nt: TGTGCCAGCAGCCGCCAGAGGAGTAAGGGTGAGACCCAGTACTTC
cdr3_aa: CASSRQRSKGETQYF

d_call: TRBD2
v_call: TRBV5-6
j_call: TRBJ2-2
clone_size: many
cdr3_nt: TGTGCCAGCAGCTTGTGGACTAGCTACCACCTAATCGCGAACACCGGGGAGCTGTTTTTT
cdr3_aa: CASSLWTSYHLIANTGELFF

d_call: .
v_call: TRBV28
j_call: TRBJ2-7
clone_size: .
cdr3_nt: TGTGCCAGCAGTTCACCAAGCGGGCGGCACCACTACGAGCAGTACTTC
cdr3_aa: CASSSPSGRHHYEQYF

d_call: TRBD2
v_call: TRBV2
j_call: TRBJ2-3
clone_size: few
cdr3_nt: TGTGCCAGCCTTCAGGGACTAGCGGCAGATACGCAGTATTTT
cdr3_aa: CASLQGLAADTQYF

d_call: .
v_call: TRBV7-9
j_call: TRBJ1-1
clone_size: .
cdr3_nt: TGTGCCAGCAGCTTAGATGCTAGGGCCGGCACTGAAGCTTTCTTT
cdr3_aa: CASSLDARAGTEAFF

d_call: .
v_call: TRBV3-1
j_call: TRBJ2-2
clone_size: few
cdr3_nt: TGTGCCAGCAGCCTACAGGGTCAAGGGACCGGGGAGCTGTTTTTT
cdr3_aa: CASSLQGQGTGELFF

d_call: TRBD1
v_call: TRBV7-9
j_call: TRBJ2-7
clone_size: few
cdr3_nt: TGTGCCAGCAGTCGGCCCGACAGGGACCGCTCCTACGAGCAGTACTTC
cdr3_aa: CASSRPDRDRSYEQYF

d_call: TRBD2
v_call: TRBV28
j_call: TRBJ2-4
clone_size: many
cdr3_nt: TGTGCCAGCTCCCCCTGGGGGGGTCTACCTCTAGCCAAAAACATTCAGTACTTC
cdr3_aa: CASSPWGGLPLAKNIQYF

d_call: TRBD2
v_call: TRBV29-1
j_call: TRBJ2-7
clone_size: few
cdr3_nt: TGCAGCGTTGCACCCAGACTAGCGGGACCCTACGAGCAGTACTTC
cdr3_aa: CSVAPRLAGPYEQYF